These T cell receptor beta chains were read from a single sample in a study of T-cell reconstitution after alpha-beta-depleted transplantation in children. TCRdb itself ran the PCR reads through MiXCR, one entry per CDR3 protein. This repertoire shows hundreds of thousands of distinct CDR3 sequences, approximately 8.4% found once; its top ten account for less than 40%. The starting material was PBMCs, mostly from graft donor cells, obtained 360 days after TCRalphabeta/CD19-depleted stem cell transplant. Source of these receptors: a male patient aged 2-10 years who had a stem cell transplant for acute myeloid leukemia, so the T cells may come from the graft donor. The CDR3 runs from the conserved cysteine through the conserved F or W. The D gene is left open where the match is weak. Only part of the rows carry a size: once, few, many, or a class if the clone is expanded.

many TRBJ2-5 TRBV20-1 NA CSARVEGKETQYF TGCAGTGCTAGAGTGGAGGGGAAAGAGACCCAGTACTTC
few TRBJ2-4 TRBV6-1 NA CASSPDTLRNIQYF TGTGCCAGCAGTCCCGACACCCTCCGAAACATTCAGTACTTC
NA TRBJ2-2 TRBV7-6 TRBD2 CASSSLLLAGGPTGELFF TGTGCCAGCAGCTCGCTACTTCTAGCGGGAGGGCCGACCGGGGAGCTGTTTTTT
NA TRBJ2-1 TRBV4-3 NA CASSQVLRGYNEQFF TGCGCCAGCAGCCAAGTCCTCCGTGGGTACAATGAGCAGTTCTTC
few TRBJ2-3 TRBV12-3/TRBV12-4 TRBD2 CASSFRGVARDTQYF TGTGCCAGCAGTTTTCGGGGGGTAGCCAGAGATACGCAGTATTTT
NA TRBJ1-4 TRBV5-1 NA CASSLAPGGAINEKLFF TGCGCCAGCAGCTTGGCCCCGGGGGGCGCGATTAATGAAAAACTGTTTTTT
many TRBJ1-1 TRBV3-1 NA CASSQAQHLQEMNTEAFF TGTGCCAGCAGCCAAGCCCAGCACTTACAGGAGATGAACACTGAAGCTTTCTTT
NA TRBJ1-4 TRBV5-1 TRBD1 CASSSGQGHNEKLFF TGCGCCAGCAGCTCAGGACAGGGGCACAATGAAAAACTGTTTTTT
NA TRBJ1-2 TRBV5-1 TRBD1 CASTAGQTLNYGYTF TGCGCCAGCACCGCGGGACAGACGCTTAACTATGGCTACACCTTC
few TRBJ2-5 TRBV5-6 NA CASSFASLQETQYF TGTGCCAGCAGCTTTGCCAGCCTCCAAGAGACCCAGTACTTC